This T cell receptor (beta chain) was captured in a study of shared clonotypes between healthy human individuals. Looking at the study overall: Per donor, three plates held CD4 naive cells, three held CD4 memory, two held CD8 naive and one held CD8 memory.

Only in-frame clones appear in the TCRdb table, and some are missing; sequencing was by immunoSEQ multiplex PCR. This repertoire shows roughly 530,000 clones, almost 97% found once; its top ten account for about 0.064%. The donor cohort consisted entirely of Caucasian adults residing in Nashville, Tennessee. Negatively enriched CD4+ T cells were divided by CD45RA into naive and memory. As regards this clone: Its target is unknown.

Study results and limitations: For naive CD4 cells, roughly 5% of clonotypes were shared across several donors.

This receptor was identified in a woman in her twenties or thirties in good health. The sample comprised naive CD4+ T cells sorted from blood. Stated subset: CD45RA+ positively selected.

CDR3 residues: CASSSLAEGYEQYF. In DNA form, the CDR3 reads TGTGCCAGCAGTTCGCTAGCGGAGGGGTACGAGCAGTACTTC. The J gene is TRBJ2-7, the V gene TRBV28; 7 bases are shared with TRBD2. Germline V gene sequence: CDR1 MDHEN, CDR2 SYDVKM. Trimming cost V 4 bases and J 4 bases; bases outside gene matches: 7. CDR3 size: 14 residues.